A selection of T cell receptor beta chains follows, all from one sample in a study of blood T cell repertoires in COVID-19. Repertoires were generated with immunoSEQ multiplex PCR, while TCRdb's copy carries only in-frame clones and drops some. The sample carries 40,000 to 60,000 clones, roughly 70% recorded once. Input material: peripheral blood. The receptors shown here come from a woman aged 70-85 years with acute or convalescent COVID-19. CDR3s include the opening cysteine and the closing phenylalanine or tryptophan.

>TRBV14|TRBJ1-3
CASSQGATSGNTIYF
>TRBV10-3|TRBJ2-7
CAISDSVTYEQYF
>TRBV3-1/TRBV3-2|TRBJ2-1
CASSQGLLGLAGVYNEQFF
>TRBV5-4|TRBJ2-1
CASSPDWGGNEQFF
>TRBV4-1|TRBJ2-1
CASSQDLAGGWNEQFF
>TRBV30|TRBJ2-2
CAWIFAGGHLTGELFF
>TRBV7-8|TRBJ1-1
CASSSGANRGAEAFF
>TRBV19|TRBJ2-6
CASRTTGAGANVLTF
>TRBV7-2|TRBJ1-2
CASRVGDRNWYGYTF
>TRBV2|TRBJ1-1
CASSLTGLTEAFF
>TRBV20-1|TRBJ2-7
CSASGGYEQYF
>TRBV10-3|TRBJ1-5
CAISRTGTGSNQPQHF
>TRBV5-8|TRBJ2-1
CASSLTGGSYNEQFF
>TRBV12-3/TRBV12-4|TRBJ1-2
CASRGTGPGYTF
>TRBV6-5|TRBJ2-1
CASSRSGAGLNEQFF
>TRBV7-8|TRBJ2-3
CASSLSEVLDTQYF
>TRBV19|TRBJ2-7
CASSRNRGGFYEQYF
>TRBV19|TRBJ2-3
CASSEGPTDTQYF
>TRBV6-1|TRBJ1-6
CASSEDEGNNSPLHF
>TRBV6-5|TRBJ2-7
CASRLTRGAYEQYF
>TRBV25-1|TRBJ1-5
CASSELRVGQPQHF
>TRBV19|TRBJ2-1
CASTEGRVYNEQFF
>TRBV10-3|TRBJ2-3
CAISVDSGRAIMRTDTQYF
>TRBV5-1|TRBJ2-5
CASSLSGNYQETQYF
>TRBV5-1|TRBJ2-7
CASSTTAGGTEQYF
>TRBV2|TRBJ1-2
CASSRTGDYGYTF
>TRBV12-3/TRBV12-4|TRBJ2-1
CASSLHGENEQFF
>TRBV6-5|TRBJ2-2
CASSYAGTGDIGELFF
>TRBV10-3|TRBJ2-7
CAISESLVGTNSYEQYF
>TRBV5-8|TRBJ2-6
CASRTGANVLTF
>TRBV18|TRBJ1-6
CASSPLPRRNSPLHF
>TRBV5-6|TRBJ2-3
CASTLRGGANTQYF
>TRBV6-5|TRBJ2-3
CASSPGQGSTDTQYF
>TRBV7-6|TRBJ1-6
CASSSSYGAPLHF
>TRBV5-1|TRBJ1-5
CASSPGTGMNQPQHF
>TRBV5-1|TRBJ2-1
CASSLGQDYNEQFF
>TRBV7-9|TRBJ1-6
CASSRDRDNSPLHF
>TRBV10-2|TRBJ2-2
CASSEDFPGMRPSDTGELFF
>TRBV6-5|TRBJ2-1
CASSYGTDNNEQFF
>TRBV12-3/TRBV12-4|TRBJ1-1
CASSGNRYTEAFF
>TRBV3-1/TRBV3-2|TRBJ2-5
CASSPGGDRSYQETQYF
>TRBV5-1|TRBJ2-1
CASSLEAGVSYNEQFF
>TRBV4-3|TRBJ2-1
CASSQDYGAGYNEQFF
>TRBV7-9|TRBJ1-3
CASSLEGTIYF
>TRBV7-3|TRBJ2-1
CASSLTEGGRGYNEQFF
>TRBV28|TRBJ1-5
CASSSGTALDQPQHF